These T cell receptor beta chains were read from a single sample in a study of cytomegalovirus exposure and HLA in healthy donors. TCRdb's copy holds only in-frame clones and misses some; the assay was immunoSEQ multiplex PCR. The sample has tens of thousands of clones; under 85% are singletons. Sequenced sample: PBMCs. The receptors originated from a woman in her 40s in good health and CMV-seropositive. Both conserved end residues are part of each CDR3. A D gene is named only where the DNA matches it firmly. Size is stated for part of the rows, as once, few or many counts, or as a class when the clone is expanded.

D gene,clone size,V gene,J gene,CDR3 DNA,CDR3 protein
TRBD2,-,TRBV19,TRBJ2-1,TGTGCCAGTAGACCGGGACTAGCGGAACCTGAGCAGTTCTTC,CASRPGLAEPEQFF
-,-,TRBV15,TRBJ1-5,TGTGCCACCAGCAGAGGGACAGAAGATCAGCCCCAGCATTTT,CATSRGTEDQPQHF
TRBD1,-,TRBV9,TRBJ2-5,TGTGCCAGCAGCGGGACAGGGGGTCTAGAGACCCAGTACTTC,CASSGTGGLETQYF
TRBD1,-,TRBV5-1,TRBJ1-2,TGCGCCAGCAGCTTTGTACAGGGGCATTATGGCTACACCTTC,CASSFVQGHYGYTF
TRBD1,few,TRBV6-5,TRBJ2-1,TGTGCCAGCAGCCTGGACAGGAATTACAATGAGCAGTTCTTC,CASSLDRNYNEQFF
-,-,TRBV5-4,TRBJ2-7,TGTGCCAGCAGCTTCGGCGGGATCTCCCACGAGCAGTACTTC,CASSFGGISHEQYF
TRBD2,-,TRBV5-1,TRBJ2-1,TGCGCCAGCAGCTTGAGGACTAGCGGGAGGGCGGGCAATGAGCAGTTCTTC,CASSLRTSGRAGNEQFF
TRBD1,-,TRBV6-5,TRBJ1-2,TGTGCCAGCAGTTACACCGGGACAGACGGCTACACCTTC,CASSYTGTDGYTF
TRBD2,-,TRBV7-9,TRBJ2-1,TGTGCCAGCAGCCCACTAGCGGGATCCCCCAATGAGCAGTTCTTC,CASSPLAGSPNEQFF
-,-,TRBV5-5,TRBJ1-2,TGTGCCAGCAGCTCGGGGGTGGGTCTGAACTATGGCTACACCTTC,CASSSGVGLNYGYTF
-,-,TRBV5-1,TRBJ2-7,TGCGCCAGCAGCGAAGGACCGACAGGAACAAACTACGAGCAGTACTTC,CASSEGPTGTNYEQYF
-,-,TRBV19,TRBJ2-7,TGTGCCAGTCAGCCCCCAGGGGCTCGAGGCGAGCAGTACTTC,CASQPPGARGEQYF
-,few,TRBV4-1,TRBJ1-1,TGCGCCAGCAGCCAATTCGATCGGGGAGGGACTGAAGCTTTCTTT,CASSQFDRGGTEAFF
TRBD1,few,TRBV7-2,TRBJ2-7,TGTGCCAGCGGCCGGGACAGTGGCTACGAGCAGTACTTC,CASGRDSGYEQYF
TRBD2,-,TRBV9,TRBJ2-3,TGTGCCAGCAGCCCACGGGGGGATACCACAGATACGCAGTATTTT,CASSPRGDTTDTQYF
TRBD1,few,TRBV11-2,TRBJ1-3,TGTGCCAGCAGCTCGACAGGGTCTAGCGGAAACACCATATATTTT,CASSSTGSSGNTIYF
-,-,TRBV27,TRBJ2-7,TGTGCCAGCAGTTTAGGACAGAGCTACGAGCAGTACTTC,CASSLGQSYEQYF
-,once,TRBV7-9,TRBJ1-1,TGTGCCAGCAGCCCAGAAATGAACACTGAAGCTTTCTTT,CASSPEMNTEAFF
-,-,TRBV2,TRBJ2-5,TGTGCCAGCGGGGGCAGGGGACAGACCCAGTACTTC,CASGGRGQTQYF
-,-,TRBV7-6,TRBJ1-2,TGTGCCAGCAGCTTAGTGTACAGAGACGCTAACTATGGCTACACCTTC,CASSLVYRDANYGYTF
-,many,TRBV2,TRBJ1-1,TGTGCCAGCAGAGAGTACAGGGATAACCCTGAAGCTTTCTTT,CASREYRDNPEAFF
-,once,TRBV7-9,TRBJ1-4,TGTGCCAGCAGCTTACGCCGGGATAATGAAAAACTGTTTTTT,CASSLRRDNEKLFF
-,-,TRBV18,TRBJ2-2,TGTGCCAGCTCACCCTATAGCCGGCGAACAACGAACACCGGGGAGCTGTTTTTT,CASSPYSRRTTNTGELFF
-,-,TRBV7-9,TRBJ1-1,TGTGCCAGCACAAGGGAGGCCAACACTGAAGCTTTCTTT,CASTREANTEAFF
-,-,TRBV2,TRBJ2-3,TGTGCCAGCAGTCCTAAGTCGACAGATACGCAGTATTTT,CASSPKSTDTQYF
-,-,TRBV18,TRBJ1-1,TGTGCCAGCTCACCACCAGTCCTAGGGAGAAACACTGAAGCTTTCTTT,CASSPPVLGRNTEAFF
-,-,TRBV7-2,TRBJ1-1,TGTGCCAGCAGCTACCGGGAGAAGAACACTGAAGCTTTCTTT,CASSYREKNTEAFF
TRBD2,-,TRBV4-3,TRBJ2-3,TGCGCCAGCAGCCAAGAATTAGCGGGGGGCGAGGGCACAGATACGCAGTATTTT,CASSQELAGGEGTDTQYF
TRBD1,-,TRBV5-6,TRBJ1-1,TGTGCCAGCAGCGGGGGGACAGGCCCTGAAGCTTTCTTT,CASSGGTGPEAFF
-,-,TRBV28,TRBJ2-4,TGTGCCAGCTGCCCTGGGGGCTTAACCAAAAACATTCAGTACTTC,CASCPGGLTKNIQYF
-,-,TRBV7-9,TRBJ1-2,TGTGCCAGCAGCTTAGGTAGGGCGTCAGGGGATGGCTACACCTTC,CASSLGRASGDGYTF
-,-,TRBV13,TRBJ2-3,TGTGCCAGCAGCAGTCTTGGGGCCACGGATACGCAGTATTTT,CASSSLGATDTQYF
TRBD2,once,TRBV6-1,TRBJ2-3,TGTGCCAGCACGGCTGTCCTAGCGGGCACAGATACGCAGTATTTT,CASTAVLAGTDTQYF
-,few,TRBV9,TRBJ2-7,TGTGCCAGCAGCGTAGCTGGGGCAGGGTCCTACGAGCAGTACTTC,CASSVAGAGSYEQYF
-,-,TRBV6-5,TRBJ1-5,TGTGCCAGCAGCCGGGGGGTCTATCAAAAGCCCCAGCATTTT,CASSRGVYQKPQHF
-,-,TRBV7-2,TRBJ2-3,TGTGCCAGCAGCTTAGTAGCGGAACGCACAGATACGCAGTATTTT,CASSLVAERTDTQYF
TRBD2,-,TRBV19,TRBJ2-7,TGTGCCAGTAGTGACCCTAGGGGACTAGCTTACGAGCAGTACTTC,CASSDPRGLAYEQYF
-,once,TRBV28,TRBJ1-2,TGTGCCAGCAGCTTAGCGCGGAGGGATGGCTACACCTTC,CASSLARRDGYTF
TRBD1,-,TRBV5-1,TRBJ2-7,TGCGCCAGCAGCCCGGAGTTATGGGGGACAGGGGGTTCCTACGAGCAGTACTTC,CASSPELWGTGGSYEQYF
-,few,TRBV7-2,TRBJ1-5,TGTGCCAGCAGCCCGCAGACAGGTGCGAATCAGCCCCAGCATTTT,CASSPQTGANQPQHF
TRBD1,-,TRBV15,TRBJ2-7,TGTGCCACCAGCAAAGGACAGGGGGCAGGGTACGAGCAGTACTTC,CATSKGQGAGYEQYF
-,-,TRBV5-4,TRBJ1-1,TGTGCCAGCAGCTTGGATACTTTGAACACTGAAGCTTTCTTT,CASSLDTLNTEAFF
TRBD1,-,TRBV5-8,TRBJ2-7,TGTGCCAGCAGCTTCCGGGACGGACAGGACTACGAGCAGTACTTC,CASSFRDGQDYEQYF
-,-,TRBV5-6,TRBJ2-1,TGTGCCAGCAGCTTAAGTCTCCGAAGGGGCAATGAGCAGTTCTTC,CASSLSLRRGNEQFF
-,-,TRBV29-1,TRBJ2-1,TGCAGCGCTCAACAAGGTAGAGGGCAGTTCTTC,CSAQQGRGQFF
-,-,TRBV6-5,TRBJ2-5,TGTGCCAGCAGTTATCTGGAGAGTGGACAAGAGACCCAGTACTTC,CASSYLESGQETQYF
TRBD1,-,TRBV9,TRBJ2-6,TGTGCCAGCAGCGTAGCTTCTTGGGGACAGCTAACTGGGGCCAACGTCCTGACTTTC,CASSVASWGQLTGANVLTF
TRBD1,-,TRBV5-4,TRBJ1-1,TGTGCCAGCAGCTTGGCCCAGCAAGGGGGCGACACTGAAGCTTTCTTT,CASSLAQQGGDTEAFF